This TCR beta chain was identified during a study of shared clonotypes between healthy human individuals (dated by TCRdb to about 2020). Study-wide context: Three men and a couple of women, aged 18 to 49 years, made up the cohort. To estimate repertoire size and how much clonotypes are shared between individuals, the study performed deep sequencing of blood TCR repertoires from a few healthy adults. Libraries were prepared and TCR repertoires were sequenced by different laboratories using diverse techniques, in order to increase sequencing depth and limit assay-specific biases. For each donor, CD4 naive and CD4 memory were each given three plates, CD8 naive was given two plates, and CD8 memory was given one plate. Each donor's leukapheresis produced roughly between about 0.8 and 8.9 billion PBMCs. Results and caveats for the whole study, not just this receptor: Even with the large sequencing depth, rarefaction of the sorted-subset datasets indicated that sequencing was incomplete. Only blood was sampled, and tissue TCR repertoires likely differ from those in blood. Naive subsets generally had larger estimated clonotype richness than memory subsets. About 4.5% of naive CD4, 3.5% of naive CD8, 2.3% of memory CD4, and over 0.35% of memory CD8 clonotypes were shared across a few donors. The small number of donors limited the genetic and exposure-history diversity represented. Pairwise subsampling indicated that sequencing depth was expected to affect the degree of clonotype sharing among donors. Compared with non-shared clonotypes, clonotypes shared by all four sorted-subset donors had higher generation probabilities.

Using the deep immunoSEQ assay, TCR CDR3 regions were amplified from genomic DNA by multiplex PCR. Genomic DNA extracted from each cell subset was distributed evenly over all wells of several immunoSEQ 96-well plates, and each plate served as one replicate. For sorted subsets, 200 to 250 ng of genomic DNA, equivalent to some 33,000 T cell genomes, went into each replicate PCR. The purified libraries were quantified using a Qubit 3.0 fluorometer, sized with a Bioanalyzer 2100, and then quantified again using the KAPA Library Quantification kit. Each immunoSEQ 96-well plate was sequenced on its own single-read 150-cycle Illumina NextSeq 550 flow cell. Per the authors' processing: The immunoSEQ output contained only junctional sequences without quality scores, so filtering could not match that applied to full-length reads. Sequences were annotated with PyIR, a Python wrapper for IgBLAST v1.9, and V/J genes and CDR3 were assigned using IMGT germline references. Reads with weak V/J assignments (E-value above 1e-6), missing CDR3, stop codons, out-of-frame junctions, or ambiguous translated residues were removed. V3J clonotypes were defined as sequences sharing the same inferred V gene, J gene, and CDR3 amino acid sequence. To compute the percentage overlap between repertoires, the number of shared unique clonotypes was divided by the size of the smaller repertoire. Repertoire richness was assessed with RTK rarefaction, the Chao1 estimator, and Recon v2.1 estimates of unobserved clonotypes. For all TCRbeta clonotypes obtained by the gDNA method from four donors, generation probabilities were computed with OLGA. Drawn from immuneACCESS, this table holds only the in-frame rearrangements with V and J called that TCRdb kept. Clones are partly lost; checked studies trace under half to an unresolved V gene and leave the rest unexplained. V, J and clone size are those of that table, while D and trimming were read from the DNA. This sample holds 550,000 to 700,000 clones; 60% to 75% were observed only once. The ten top clones hold roughly 1.9% of the sample.

With respect to this clone: It lacks a known antigen. No qualities accompany the bases; no much larger clone lies one base away.

The donors were healthy, HIV-negative adults who had no recently reported acute infections or vaccinations. Every donor was a Caucasian adult residing in Nashville, Tennessee, USA. CD4+ T cells were enriched by magnetic negative selection, after which naive cells were positively selected on CD45RA and the negative fraction was taken as the memory subset. Blood was obtained by leukapheresis, after which PBMCs were separated by Ficoll-Histopaque density gradient centrifugation and cryopreserved in liquid nitrogen vapor phase. Analytical flow cytometry was used to check the purity and quantity of every magnetically sorted T cell population. Genomic DNA was isolated from each sorted fraction and quantified by UV absorbance on a Nanodrop 2000c. The sequenced sample was memory CD4+ T cells sorted from blood. The sample's cell subset or site label, in plain terms: CD45RA-negative fraction. The sequence came from a woman in her 30s in good health.

For the CDR3, the sequence is CASSRSYNEKLFF. At the DNA level, the sequence is TGTGCCAGCAGCCGTTCGTATAATGAAAAACTGTTTTTT. This chain joins TRBV7-9 to TRBJ1-4, with the D gene not clear enough to name. The germline V gene (reference sequence) provides CDR1 SEHNR and CDR2 FQNEAQ. Trimming takes 5 bases from V and 4 bases from J, and the germline ends sit 8 bases apart. The CDR3 runs 13 amino acids, cysteine and phenylalanine included. Kept here is only the CDR3 DNA, which spans 39 bases and is read in frame from base 1.